One T cell receptor (beta chain) is described in this entry. This record belongs to a study of cytomegalovirus exposure and HLA in healthy donors. Primers for the PCR totalled 60 Vbeta and 13 Jbeta. The assay was immunoSEQ multiplex PCR, and TCRdb's table has in-frame clones only and misses some. Among 170,000 or so clones listed, 80% were seen once. In germline, CDR1 is SGHTS, CDR2 YDEGEE. The CDR3 is made up of 9 amino acids. The V gene is TRBV5-8, the J gene TRBJ2-5; D unclear. The DNA end is more similar to TRBJ2-7, so the J call may be wrong. This receptor was identified in a boy aged 10-17 years in good health and CMV-seronegative. Sequencing input: PBMCs. DNA of the CDR3: TGTGCCAGCTCCTACGAGCAGTACTTC. Its protein product is CASSYEQYF.